This T cell receptor (beta chain) was retrieved from a study of cytomegalovirus exposure and HLA in healthy donors. Notes on the study in general: In the analysis, some V segments, TRBV6-2 and TRBV6-3 included, were excluded as indistinguishable. A later analysis by the authors found several of the most significant clusters apparently linked to common viral pathogens.

This clone occurred once. Its antigen is still unknown. With 0 bases removed from V and 1 base from J, the gap between germline ends came to 10 bases. The CDR3 consists of 16 residues. Per germline, CDR1 SNHLY and CDR2 FYNNEI. Primers for the PCR totalled 60 Vbeta and 13 Jbeta. Assay used: immunoSEQ multiplex PCR; TCRdb lists only in-frame clones, some missing. The sample records roughly 100,000 clones, about three quarters being singletons. Sequenced: PBMCs. This clonotype originated in a middle-aged woman in good health and CMV-seropositive. The rearrangement uses TRBV2 and TRBJ2-1; possibly TRBD2 for D (6 bases). CDR3 nucleotides: TGTGCCAGCAGTGAAGCGACTAGAGGATCCTACAATGAGCAGTTCTTC. Amino acid sequence: CASSEATRGSYNEQFF.